A single sample gave rise to the 14 T cell receptor beta chains below, sequenced in a study of shared clonotypes between healthy human individuals. The data were produced by immunoSEQ multiplex PCR, yet TCRdb's version contains in-frame clones alone and is incomplete. The sample carries 2 million to 3 million clones, 90% to 95% recorded once. Sequenced sample: naive CD4+ T cells from PBMCs. Subset indicated: CD45RA+ positively selected. The source is a man aged 18-30 years in good health. Some clones in this sample may be carry-over from other donors' samples.

The chain employs TRBV28 and TRBJ2-3; 8 positions agree with TRBD1. V lost 5 bases and J lost 6; bases outside the gene matches: 4. The CDR3 consists of 13 residues. Germline V gene sequence: CDR1 MDHEN, CDR2 SYDVKM. CDR3 protein: CASSHRDRDTQYF. For the CDR3, the DNA is TGTGCCAGCAGTCACCGGGACAGGGATACGCAGTATTTT.

This clone has a single count. This chain links TRBV28 with TRBJ1-1; the match to TRBD1 covers 10 bases. Looked up from germline, CDR1 is MDHEN and CDR2 is SYDVKM. The CDR3 has 18 residues. The trim removed 7 bases at V and 1 base at J, leaving 15 bases unmatched. The CDR3 sequence: CASTTSWGQGKRNTEAFF. CDR3 in DNA: TGTGCCAGCACTACCTCGTGGGGACAGGGGAAGAGGAACACTGAAGCTTTCTTT.

This rearrangement joins TRBV6-1 to TRBJ2-1; D gene ambiguous. CDR1 is MNHNS, CDR2 SASEGT, per germline. V lost 7 bases to trimming and J lost 0 bases, with 13 bases between them. The CDR3 length is 15 residues. The CDR3 coding sequence is TGTGCCAGCATCCGCCCCGGGCCCTCCTACAATGAGCAGTTCTTC. Protein sequence: CASIRPGPSYNEQFF.

The chain employs TRBV5-1 and TRBJ1-2, with D tentatively TRBD1 (6 bases). The V end was cut by 5 bases, the J end by 4 bases, with 24 bases between. Germline V gene data show CDR1 as SGHRS and CDR2 as YFSETQ. The CDR3 contains 17 residues. The CDR3 sequence: CASRSGQLELTIYGYTF. For the CDR3, the DNA is TGCGCCAGCAGATCTGGACAGCTCGAACTAACAATCTATGGCTACACCTTC.

The table lists this clone with a count of one. V and J are TRBV5-1 and TRBJ2-3; D unresolved. V was shortened by 0 bases and J by 5 bases, with 16 bases between the two germline ends. Germline V lookup: CDR1 SGHRS, CDR2 YFSETQ. The CDR3 has 16 amino acids. The CDR3 coding sequence is TGCGCCAGCAGCTTGGGGTTAGGTCTAGTGGGAGATACGCAGTATTTT. Amino acids: CASSLGLGLVGDTQYF.

This clone has only one observation. The J gene is TRBJ2-1, the V gene TRBV27, with a tentative D call TRBD2 (6 bases). From germline, CDR1 is MNHEY and CDR2 SMNVEV (reference sequence). Trimming took 10 bases from V and 4 from J, leaving 20 bases between them. The CDR3 contains 15 residues. In DNA, the CDR3 is TGTGCCACCGGCCCGGGGGTAGCGACATACAATGAGCAGTTCTTC. Its translation is CATGPGVATYNEQFF.

The gene calls are TRBV7-9 and TRBJ2-2, with D unclear. The CDR3 has 14 residues. Trimming cost V 1 base and J 3 bases, with 6 bases left between them. Germline V gene lookup returns CDR1 SEHNR and CDR2 FQNEAQ (reference sequence). The CDR3 spells CASSLDQHTGELFF. CDR3 nucleotide sequence: TGTGCCAGCAGCTTAGACCAGCACACCGGGGAGCTGTTTTTT.

The table lists this clone with a few counts. J is TRBJ1-5 and V is TRBV9; D is undetermined. The ends were cut back, 4 bases at V and 9 bases at J, with 20 bases in the middle. This CDR3 has 15 amino acids. Germline V gene sequence: CDR1 SGDLS, CDR2 YYNGEE. CDR3 in amino acids: CASSPGEVGYGPQHF. The CDR3, as DNA: TGTGCCAGCAGCCCCGGGGAGGTGGGGTATGGGCCCCAGCATTTT.

This clone was seen a single time. The rearrangement uses TRBV9 and TRBJ1-4; possible D gene TRBD1, 5 bases. The CDR3 covers 14 residues. Trimming took 4 bases from V and 6 from J, leaving 13 bases between them. Germline V gives CDR1 SGDLS, CDR2 YYNGEE. CDR3 DNA sequence: TGTGCCAGCAGCCGGACTGGGGCGCATGAAAAACTGTTTTTT. It is translated as CASSRTGAHEKLFF.

The V and J genes are TRBV30 and TRBJ1-1; D is unclear. The CDR3 spans 12 residues. V was shortened by 2 bases and J by 11 bases, with 15 bases between the two germline ends. Germline CDR1 and CDR2: GTSNPN and SVGIG (reference sequence). The CDR3 bases are TGTGCCTGGAGTTTGGAAGGGAGAGGGGCTTTCTTT. Its translation is CAWSLEGRGAFF. The complete variable domain, with remaining parts taken from reference TRBV30 and TRBJ1-1, reads SQTIHQWPATLVQPVGSPLSLECTVEGTSNPNLYWYRQAAGRGLQLLFYSVGIGQISSEVPQNLSASRPQDRQFILSSKKLLLSDSGFYLCAWSLEGRGAFFGQGTRLTVV.

The chain recombines TRBV2 with TRBJ2-7; D is possibly TRBD2 (6 bases). V lost 2 bases and J 2 bases, leaving 16 bases between the germline ends. In germline, CDR1 is SNHLY, CDR2 FYNNEI. CDR3 length equals 16 residues. The CDR3 DNA sequence: TGTGCCAGCAGTGAATCGCTAGCGCCGACTACCTACGAGCAGTACTTC. Translated, it gives CASSESLAPTTYEQYF.

This chain connects TRBV11-2 to TRBJ2-5; 15 bases agree with TRBD2. Germline assignment: CDR1 SGHAT and CDR2 FQNNGV. Unmatched junction bases numbered 6, after V lost 5 bases and J lost 5 bases. CDR3 length equals 16 residues. The DNA of the CDR3 is TGTGCCAGCAGCCCGGGACTAGCGGGAGGTTTGGAGACCCAGTACTTC. Translated, it gives CASSPGLAGGLETQYF.

V and J are TRBV27 and TRBJ2-7; D is ambiguous. V lost 9 bases and J 2 bases, leaving 17 bases between the germline ends. The germline V gene encodes CDR1 MNHEY and CDR2 SMNVEV (reference sequence). CDR3 length equals 14 residues. The CDR3 sequence: CASGLSSGPYEQYF. DNA for the CDR3: TGTGCCAGTGGCCTCTCCTCCGGCCCCTACGAGCAGTACTTC.

As regards this clone: This CDR3 is also generated by other DNA sequences in the sample. The V gene is TRBV5-6, the J gene TRBJ2-1; the D gene is possibly TRBD1 (5 bases). In germline, CDR1 is SGHDT, CDR2 YYEEEE. This CDR3 has 14 amino acids. Trimming took off 1 base at V and 1 base at J, with 6 bases between the two ends. The CDR3 sequence: CASSLYRSYNEQFF. The CDR3 bases are TGTGCCAGCAGCTTGTACAGGTCCTACAATGAGCAGTTCTTC. Variable domain in full (rest from reference TRBV5-6 and TRBJ2-1): DAGVTQSPTHLIKTRGQQVTLRCSPKSGHDTVSWYQQALGQGPQFIFQYYEEEERQRGNFPDRFSGHQFPNYSSELNVNALLLGDSALYLCASSLYRSYNEQFFGPGTRLTVL.